This T cell receptor (beta chain) derives from a study of cytomegalovirus exposure and HLA in healthy donors. Study at large: Early released data comprised tens of millions of unique TCRs from HLA-typed donors. Study-level results: Sequences of the TCR beta chain were said to predict the HLA-A and HLA-B alleles of most subjects accurately. In a later analysis, CMV-associated beta chains were mostly HLA-associated, it appeared. Previous analysis showed most TCR beta V segments were productive about 87% or about 30% of the time.

The PCR ran on 60 Vbeta and 13 Jbeta primers. Assay used: immunoSEQ multiplex PCR; TCRdb lists only in-frame clones, some missing. The sample carries about 160,000 clones, approximately 77% recorded once. Points on this clone: As yet, its antigen is unknown.

The sequence was collected from a female donor in good health and CMV-seronegative. The sequencing input was PBMCs.

CDR3 in amino acids: CSVSQSNTEAFF. Here the CDR3 DNA reads TGCAGCGTTTCCCAGTCTAACACTGAAGCTTTCTTT. This sequence joins TRBV29-1 and TRBJ1-1; no firm D call. CDR3 length: 12 amino acids. Germline CDR1 is SQVTM and CDR2 is ANQGSEA. Trimming left V 5 bases short and J 2 bases short, with 9 bases between.